This TCR beta chain was profiled in a study of blood T cell repertoires in COVID-19. In the authors' methods: Reference gene primer amplification in the assay estimated nucleated cell counts. Sequenced by immunoSEQ multiplex PCR; TCRdb stores in-frame clones only, minus some. The DNA was the basis for D and trimming; V, J and clone size are from that table. The repertoire holds around 180,000 clones, approximately 87% seen once, with about 2.7% in the top ten. The CDR3 is 17 residues long. V was clipped by 0 bases and J by 3 bases; unmatched bases: 2. The V gene's germline CDR1 is LGHNA and CDR2 YNFKEQ.

This clonotype was obtained from a man aged 40-50 years with active or convalescent COVID-19. V usage is TRBV4-2 and J usage is TRBJ2-7; 16 positions agree with TRBD2. The sequencing input was peripheral blood. CDR3 DNA sequence: TGTGCCAGCAGCCAAGAGGGACTAGCGGGGGGGCTCTACGAGCAGTACTTC. This gives the protein CASSQEGLAGGLYEQYF.